Each of the 5 T cell receptor beta chains below was sequenced from the same sample in a study of a mutant IDH1 vaccine in newly diagnosed glioma. Here immunoSEQ multiplex PCR was the method, and the copy in TCRdb shows in-frame clones only, minus some. This sample yields 30,000 or so clones, of which about 88% are seen a single time; around 5% belongs to the top ten. Stated time point: baseline, week 1 (first vaccination visit). Treatment described: pre-vaccination baseline after standard-of-care therapy. Sequencing was performed on PBMCs, taken from a glioma patient treated with radiotherapy, temozolomide or both. Source of these receptors: a woman between 35 and 50 years old with glioma.

The chain carries TRBV7-2 and TRBJ1-1, with 7 nucleotides matching TRBD1. The trim removed 5 bases at V and 1 base at J, leaving 7 bases unmatched. CDR1 is SGHTA and CDR2 is FQGNSA in the germline V gene. CDR3 length: 15 residues. The CDR3 bases are TGTGCCAGCAGCACAACCGGGACAGCGAACACTGAAGCTTTCTTT. Its translation is CASSTTGTANTEAFF.

The chain uses TRBV29-1 and TRBJ2-3, with 9 nucleotides matching TRBD1. CDR1 is SQVTM and CDR2 is ANQGSEA in the germline V gene. This CDR3 spans 19 amino acids. Trimming cost V 1 base and J 3 bases; bases outside gene matches: 17. The DNA for the CDR3 is TGCAGCGTTGAAGGATCCGGGACAGGGAGGGGGAGGCTTACAGATACGCAGTATTTT. Translation: CSVEGSGTGRGRLTDTQYF.

A few counts support this clone. J is TRBJ1-2 and V is TRBV4-2; 8 bases match TRBD1. This CDR3 is 15 amino acids long. V gave up 3 bases and J gave up 8 bases; unmatched junction bases: 11. The germline gives CDR1 LGHNA, CDR2 YNFKEQ. The CDR3 sequence is CASSQDTGGRSGYTF. CDR3 nucleotide sequence: TGTGCCAGCAGCCAGGATACAGGGGGGCGATCCGGCTACACCTTC.

This clone has more than one count but fewer than ten. Other DNA sequences in this sample translate to the same CDR3. The chain links TRBV13 to TRBJ1-1; D is uncertain. Trimming removed 3 bases at V and 0 bases at J, with 5 bases between. The CDR3 contains 13 residues. CDR1 is PRHDT and CDR2 is FYEKMQ in the germline V gene (reference sequence). CDR3 protein: CASSLGLNTEAFF. Here the CDR3 DNA reads TGTGCCAGCAGCTTGGGTTTGAACACTGAAGCTTTCTTT.

This clone was observed a single time. The chain has TRBV6-1 and TRBJ1-2, with D possibly TRBD1 on 5 matching bases. This CDR3 region has 15 residues. The V and J ends lost 2 bases and 2 bases respectively, with 12 bases between them. In germline, CDR1 is MNHNS, CDR2 SASEGT. The CDR3 DNA sequence: TGTGCCAGCAGTGAAAGGTCACAGGAGAACTATGGCTACACCTTC. It specifies CASSERSQENYGYTF.